A single count supports the clone carrying this T cell receptor (beta chain). What it binds is unknown. TCRdb's copy holds only in-frame clones and misses some; the assay was immunoSEQ multiplex PCR. The sample includes about 180,000 clones, 88% of them seen just once. This specimen comes from a study of T cell responses to AZD1222 COVID-19 vaccine. Study outcomes and limitations: Reports indicate that nearly half of spike-specific TCRs are directed at unmutated variant regions. With dominance at 160-218 and 743-854, vaccine-associated CD4 TCRs spanned spike. White British people made up most donors, females outnumbered males, and clonal diversity was possibly underestimated.

This receptor was identified in an adult who received the AZD1222 COVID-19 vaccine. The sample was peripheral blood, taken 28 days after the second AZD1222 dose.

The CDR3 protein is CAWSDQMNTEAFF. CDR3 nucleotides: TGTGCCTGGAGTGACCAGATGAACACTGAAGCTTTCTTT. The chain joins TRBV30 to TRBJ1-1; no clear D gene. Deletions cut 1 base from V and 0 bases from J, with 6 bases between. CDR3 length equals 13 residues. Germline values: CDR1 GTSNPN, CDR2 SVGIG (reference sequence).